This TCR beta chain was identified during a study of blood T cell repertoires in COVID-19. Across the whole study: T cells, B-cell-depleted T cells, or PBMCs supplied cDNA or gDNA.

Produced via immunoSEQ multiplex PCR; TCRdb's table is partial and in-frame only. The sample contains around 130,000 clones, 84% of which appear only once. The V gene end was trimmed by 5 bases and the J gene end by 4 bases; junction bases not matched to a gene: 4. This CDR3 spans 14 amino acids. The germline V gene has CDR1 LNHDA and CDR2 SQIVND (reference sequence). The receptor was derived from a woman older than 75 with acute or convalescent COVID-19. The sequenced material came from peripheral blood. This chain joins TRBV19 and TRBJ2-1; 8 positions agree with TRBD2. The CDR3 sequence: CASSSSGGYNEQFF. For the CDR3, the DNA is TGTGCCAGTAGTTCCAGCGGGGGATACAATGAGCAGTTCTTC. The variable domain in full, with the rest retrieved from reference TRBV19 and TRBJ2-1, is DGGITQSPKYLFRKEGQNVTLSCEQNLNHDAMYWYRQDPGQGLRLIYYSQIVNDFQKGDIAEGYSVSREKKESFPLTVTSAQKNPTAFYLCASSSSGGYNEQFFGPGTRLTVL.